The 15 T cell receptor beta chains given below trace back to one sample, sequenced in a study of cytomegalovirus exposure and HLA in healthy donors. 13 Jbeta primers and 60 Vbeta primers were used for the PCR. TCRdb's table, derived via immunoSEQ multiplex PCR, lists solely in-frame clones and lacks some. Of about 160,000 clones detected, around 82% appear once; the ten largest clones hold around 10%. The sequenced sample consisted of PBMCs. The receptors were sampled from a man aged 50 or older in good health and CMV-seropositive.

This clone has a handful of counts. The CDR3 loop reads CASHSPGNTIYF. The CDR3 bases are TGTGCCAGCCACAGCCCTGGAAACACCATATATTTT. V gene TRBV6-5 combines with J gene TRBJ1-3; D remains ambiguous. The V gene lost 8 bases and the J gene lost 2 bases, with 7 bases spanning the gap. The CDR3 consists of 12 residues. CDR1 is MNHEY and CDR2 is SVGAGI in the germline V gene.

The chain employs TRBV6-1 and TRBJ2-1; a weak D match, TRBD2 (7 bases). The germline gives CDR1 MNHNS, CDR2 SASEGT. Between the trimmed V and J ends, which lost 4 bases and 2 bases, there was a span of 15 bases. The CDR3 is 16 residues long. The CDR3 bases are TGTGCCAGCAGTGGGGTGGGGGGGCGAACCTACAATGAGCAGTTCTTC. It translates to CASSGVGGRTYNEQFF.

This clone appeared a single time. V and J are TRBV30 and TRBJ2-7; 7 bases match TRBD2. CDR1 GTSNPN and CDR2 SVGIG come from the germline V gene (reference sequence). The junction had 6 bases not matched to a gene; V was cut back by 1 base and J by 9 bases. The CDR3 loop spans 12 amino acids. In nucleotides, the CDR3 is TGTGCCTGGAGTGGAGGCCGGGGGGTGCAGTACTTC. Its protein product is CAWSGGRGVQYF. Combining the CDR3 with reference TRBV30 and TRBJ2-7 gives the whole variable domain SQTIHQWPATLVQPVGSPLSLECTVEGTSNPNLYWYRQAAGRGLQLLFYSVGIGQISSEVPQNLSASRPQDRQFILSSKKLLLSDSGFYLCAWSGGRGVQYFGPGTRLTVT.

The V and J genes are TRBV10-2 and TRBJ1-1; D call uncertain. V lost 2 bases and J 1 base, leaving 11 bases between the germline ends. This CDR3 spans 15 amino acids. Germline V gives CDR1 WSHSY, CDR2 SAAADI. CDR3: CASSEGEAKNTEAFF. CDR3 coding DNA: TGCGCCAGCAGTGAGGGTGAGGCAAAGAACACTGAAGCTTTCTTT.

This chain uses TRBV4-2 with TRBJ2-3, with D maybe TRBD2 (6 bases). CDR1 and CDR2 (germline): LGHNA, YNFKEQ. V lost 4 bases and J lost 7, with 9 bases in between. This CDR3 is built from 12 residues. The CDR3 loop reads CASSPGGNTQYF. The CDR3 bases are TGTGCCAGCAGCCCCGGGGGAAATACGCAGTATTTT.

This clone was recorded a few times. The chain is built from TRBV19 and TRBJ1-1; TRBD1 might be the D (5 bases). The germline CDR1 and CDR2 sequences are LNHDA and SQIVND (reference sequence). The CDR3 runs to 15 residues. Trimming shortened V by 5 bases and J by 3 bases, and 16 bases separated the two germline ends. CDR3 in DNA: TGTGCCAGTAGTCCCGGCGGAGGGGTGGACACTGAAGCTTTCTTT. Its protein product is CASSPGGGVDTEAFF.

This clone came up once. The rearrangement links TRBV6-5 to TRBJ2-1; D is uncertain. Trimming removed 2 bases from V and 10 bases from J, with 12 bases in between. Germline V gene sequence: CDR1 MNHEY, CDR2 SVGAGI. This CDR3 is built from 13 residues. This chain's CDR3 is CASSYGNWAEQFF. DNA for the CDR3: TGTGCCAGCAGTTACGGTAATTGGGCGGAGCAGTTCTTC.

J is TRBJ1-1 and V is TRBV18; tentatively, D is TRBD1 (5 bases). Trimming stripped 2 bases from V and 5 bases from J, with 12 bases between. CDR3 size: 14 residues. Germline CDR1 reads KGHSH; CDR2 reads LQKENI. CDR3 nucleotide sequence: TGTGCCAGCTCACCAACAGGCTTCTTGACTGAAGCTTTCTTT. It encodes CASSPTGFLTEAFF.

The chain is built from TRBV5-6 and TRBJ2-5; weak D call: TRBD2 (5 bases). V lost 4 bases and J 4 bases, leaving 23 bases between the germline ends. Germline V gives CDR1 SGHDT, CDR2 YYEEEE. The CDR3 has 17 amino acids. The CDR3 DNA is TGTGCCAGCAGCCCGACACTAGACTGGGAAGCGCGAGAGACCCAGTACTTC. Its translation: CASSPTLDWEARETQYF. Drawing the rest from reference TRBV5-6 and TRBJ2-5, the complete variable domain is DAGVTQSPTHLIKTRGQQVTLRCSPKSGHDTVSWYQQALGQGPQFIFQYYEEEERQRGNFPDRFSGHQFPNYSSELNVNALLLGDSALYLCASSPTLDWEARETQYFGPGTRLLVL.

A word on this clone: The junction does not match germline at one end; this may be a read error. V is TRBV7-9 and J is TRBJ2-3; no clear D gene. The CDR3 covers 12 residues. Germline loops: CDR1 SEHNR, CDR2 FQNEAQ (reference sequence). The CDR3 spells CSSSLGADTQYF. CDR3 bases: TGTTCCAGCAGCTTAGGCGCAGATACGCAGTATTTT.

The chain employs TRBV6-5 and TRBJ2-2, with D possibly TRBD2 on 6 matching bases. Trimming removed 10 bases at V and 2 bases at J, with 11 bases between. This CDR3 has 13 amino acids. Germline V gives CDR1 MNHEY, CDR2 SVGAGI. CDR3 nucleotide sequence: TGTGCCACGACGCGGGGTAACACCGGGGAGCTGTTTTTT. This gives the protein CATTRGNTGELFF.

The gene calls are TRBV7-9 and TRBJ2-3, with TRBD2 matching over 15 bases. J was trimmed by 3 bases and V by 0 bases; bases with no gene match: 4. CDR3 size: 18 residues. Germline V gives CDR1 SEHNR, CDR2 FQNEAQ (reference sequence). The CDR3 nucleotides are TGTGCCAGCAGCTTAGCCCGGACTAGCGGGGGGGAAACAGATACGCAGTATTTT. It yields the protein CASSLARTSGGETDTQYF.

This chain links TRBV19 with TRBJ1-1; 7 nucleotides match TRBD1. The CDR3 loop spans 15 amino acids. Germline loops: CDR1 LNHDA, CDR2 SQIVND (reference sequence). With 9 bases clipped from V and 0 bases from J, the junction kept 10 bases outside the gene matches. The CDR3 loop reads CASRDSQLLNTEAFF. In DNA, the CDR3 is TGTGCCAGCCGGGACAGCCAACTTTTGAACACTGAAGCTTTCTTT.

The CDR3, as DNA: TGCAGCGTTGGGGACAGGGACTATGGCTACACCTTC. The encoded protein is CSVGDRDYGYTF. The rearrangement joins TRBV29-1 to TRBJ1-2, with TRBD1 matching over 9 bases. CDR1 and CDR2 (germline): SQVTM, ANQGSEA. V trimming: 4 bases; J trimming: 3 bases; junction bases outside the gene matches: 0. The CDR3 sequence is 12 residues long.

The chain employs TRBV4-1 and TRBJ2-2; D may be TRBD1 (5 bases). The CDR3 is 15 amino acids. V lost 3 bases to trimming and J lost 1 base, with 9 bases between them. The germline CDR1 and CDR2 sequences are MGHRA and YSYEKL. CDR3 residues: CASSQAGKNTGELFF. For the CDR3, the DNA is TGCGCCAGCAGCCAGGCAGGGAAGAACACCGGGGAGCTGTTTTTT.